This paragraph covers one TCR beta chain sequence. Its target antigen remains unknown. Nothing much larger sits one base from this clone, and base qualities are not available. The time point label here, explained by the study, means: baseline before first vaccination. Samples from vaccinated people were obtained from the UK trials COV001 and COV002, which included a single-blind randomized controlled phase 2/3 trial of AZD1222 (ChAdOx1 nCoV-19) in healthy adults. For TCRbeta chain sequencing, PBMC samples were collected from trial participants at day 0 and at day 28 after the second dose. The data originate from a study of T cell responses to AZD1222 COVID-19 vaccine (dated by TCRdb to the early 2020s). As for the study more broadly: AZD1222 recipients with second doses at about 4 weeks or about 12 weeks were pooled, because spike-specific TCR depth and breadth did not differ between schedules. TCR sequencing was performed for some 250 trial participants, of whom approximately 200 were given two doses of AZD1222 and around 26 were given two doses of MenACWY control vaccine. Enrollment into the trials was organized by age into subgroups of 18-55, 56-69 and 70-plus years, and those subgroups contained approximately 150, 30 and 60 TCR-sequenced participants, respectively. Overall results and qualifications from the work: The vaccine-associated CD4 TCRs covered the entire spike protein, and the dominant responses fell in regions 160-218 and 743-854. Because no day 14 peak-response samples were available, the repertoires could be characterized only after the peak T cell response. Most participants were white British and females outnumbered males, and the authors suggested that clonal diversity may have been underestimated. Only a handful of AZD1222 recipients were SARS-CoV-2 seropositive at baseline, limiting conclusions about previously exposed vaccinees. After two AZD1222 doses, spike-specific TCR breadth and depth were significantly higher than at day 0 and than in MenACWY recipients. Nearly half of unique spike-specific TCRs reportedly recognized epitopes outside regions mutated in the B.1.351 and B.1.1.7 variants. The 56-69-year group was small, and its depth increase did not reach significance, likely because of low power.

The CDR3 regions of human TCRbeta chains were subjected to immunosequencing. Turning to the authors' computational methods: TCRs in the repertoires were compared against a reference library of SARS-CoV-2-specific TCRs that had been generated with the MIRA antigen-specificity platform. Breadth meant the fraction of unique TCRs that were SARS-CoV-2-associated, whereas depth meant the fraction of total T cells that were SARS-CoV-2-associated. Each spike-specific TCR was assigned to its reactive spike region and to a CD4 or CD8 class using the MIRA data. Log10-transformed breadth and depth values were compared by one-way ANOVA with Sidak's multiple comparisons tests. As stored in TCRdb, this immuneACCESS dataset retains in-frame rearrangements with V and J assigned. A fraction of the clones does not appear; measured against another copy, unresolved V genes explain less than half of the discrepancy, and the remainder lacks a known reason. V and J calls and clone size are copied from that table; D and trimming were computed from the DNA. Across this sample there are fewer than 150,000 clones, with under 90% seen only once. Jointly, the top ten make up about 7.8% of the sample.

Relative to germline, V is 4 bases shorter and J is 0 bases shorter, with 26 bases between their ends. Via the germline V gene, CDR1 is SGHRS and CDR2 YFSETQ. The CDR3 starts with the cysteine, ends with the phenylalanine, and has 19 residues. The CDR3 DNA has 57 bases and is translated from base 1. The receptor's source is an adult in good health. Recombination joined TRBV5-1 with TRBJ2-7, with the D call perhaps TRBD1 or TRBD2, each one matching 5 bases. The source was peripheral blood, collected on day 0 of AZD1222 vaccination. The DNA sequence reads TGCGCCAGCAGCCCCCCCCCGAGACAGACTACCTGGGACTCCTACGAGCAGTACTTC. Translated, it gives CASSPPPRQTTWDSYEQYF.